Sequencing of this T cell receptor (beta chain) was carried out in a study of regulatory T cells in long-lasting Graves disease. Researchers made TCR beta libraries by using iRepertoire HTBI primers and running Arm-PCR on CDR3 regions. A single record per CDR3 protein comes from TCRdb applying MiXCR to the multiplex PCR reads. The sample consists of 400,000 to 500,000 distinct CDR3 sequences, 22% of them appearing once. General study points: Persistent disease was characterized by preferential usage of TRBV28, TRBJ1-2 and TRBJ2-5. Small numbers of samples may have cut accuracy.

The time point here: persistent/refractory GD, antithyroid drugs over 5 years with positive TRAb. Following extraction of RNA from PBMCs, that RNA was used to make the TCR library. Patient provenance is recorded as an endocrinology department in Xi'an, China. From each patient, about 8.5 milliliters of peripheral blood was drawn and collected into an EDTA anticoagulant tube. V was clipped by 2 bases and J by 5 bases, with 10 bases between them. Germline V CDR1 and CDR2: SGHAT, FQNNGV. CDR3 length equals 13 residues. Comment on this clonotype: Its antigen is not known. Being one base from a much bigger clone, this may be a read error.

The sequence was collected from a female donor with Graves disease. Sequences were derived from peripheral blood mononuclear cells (PBMCs), sampled when the disease was refractory, from a patient treated with antithyroid drugs. The chain joins TRBV11-2 to TRBJ2-7, with a tentative D call TRBD1 (6 bases). Here the CDR3 DNA reads TGTGCCAGCAGCTTACACAGGGTCGACGAGCAGTACTTC. The encoded protein is CASSLHRVDEQYF.